This T cell receptor beta chain was found in a study of T-cell memory formation after mild COVID-19. Overall study context: Largely donor-specific sequence clusters came from a couple of donors.

TCRdb used MiXCR to reprocess the 5' RACE reads, holding one entry per CDR3 protein. The table lists roughly 12,000 distinct CDR3 sequences, approximately 15% of them singletons. Study results and caveats: Day 15 to 85 contracting clones showed balanced CD4/CD8; later expanders leaned CD4+. Contracting clones localized mainly to CM and EM when CD4+ and mainly to EMRA when CD8+.

As regards this clonotype: Its antigen remains unknown.

V lost 1 base and J lost 8, with 11 bases in between. The CDR3 extends over 13 amino acids. The germline V gene has CDR1 SNHLY and CDR2 FYNNEI. Source material: PBMCs or a T cell subset sorted from them (not recorded which). The sequence derives from a young man who had mild COVID-19 (a few samples of this study predate the infection). Cell type and time point are not known. This sequence joins TRBV2 and TRBJ1-2; D may be TRBD1 (5 bases). The CDR3 here is CASSEDLDRGYTF. DNA of the CDR3: TGTGCCAGCAGTGAAGACCTTGACAGAGGCTACACCTTC.